This paragraph reports one T cell receptor (beta chain). Its recognized antigen is unknown. The record has no base qualities; no much larger clone is one base away. The data stem from a study of CD8+CD57+ T cells in acquired aplastic anemia (dated by TCRdb to the late 2010s). With respect to the entire study: A mean of approximately 3 ug of DNA, ranging from about 0.19 to 27.4 ug, was extracted from sorted CD4+ and CD8+ cells. Mean read counts for healthy donor samples were approximately 10 million for CD4+ cells and under 14 million for CD8+ cells.

The study deep-sequenced TCR repertoires of sorted CD4+ and CD8+ blood T cells from severe aplastic anemia patients and healthy subjects. Ficoll-Paque density gradient centrifugation was used to isolate peripheral blood mononuclear cells. Before DNA extraction, CD4+ and CD8+ T cells were sorted with FACS or magnetic beads. Genomic DNA served as template for TCR beta VDJ combination and CDR3 sequence profiling. TCR repertoire sequencing was run on an Illumina HiSeq 2000. Processing in the source paper ran as follows. Repertoires were assessed using TRBV/TRBJ rearrangement plots, CDR3 size and DJ length profiles, and Simpson's diversity index. The immunodominant clone was defined as the most abundant DNA sequence in deep sequencing data. CDR3 amino acid sequences were checked for sharing across subjects and were also compared against the VDJdb database and published repertoires. TCRdb reran the public reads through fastp at Q25 and MiXCR, keeping productive beta chains. Rows with one shared CDR3 protein collapse into an entry with the most common genes and DNA. TCRdb, rather than the study authors, made the V and J calls. This sample holds about 110,000 distinct CDR3 sequences; around 53% were observed only once. Together, the top ten hold under 35% of the sample.

Here is what the overall study found, with its caveats: CD8+ Simpson's diversity did not differ significantly between patients and healthy controls (P=0.060). Although twenty-nine CD8+ CDR3 sequences were shared by patients and controls, these sequences appeared highly expressed in patients and within the immunodominant clones of patients.

CDR1 and CDR2 (DFQATT, SNEGSKA) derive from the germline V gene (reference sequence). V trim: 1 base; J trim: 7 bases; unmatched bases: 12. The CDR3 holds 16 amino acids from the cysteine to the phenylalanine. Only CDR3 DNA is held: 48 bases, read in frame from base 1. The TCR comes from a human donor in good health, serving as a control. Sequenced input: sorted CD4+, CD8+, or CD8+CD57+ T cells (not recorded which) from PBMCs. Here the chain combines TRBV20-1 and TRBJ2-1; 8 of the junction bases match TRBD2. The CDR3 reads CSARAPLAGLSNEQFF. The nucleotide sequence reads TGCAGTGCTAGAGCACCCTTAGCGGGACTGTCGAATGAGCAGTTCTTC.